A selection of T cell receptor beta chains follows, all from one sample in a study of T cells in Graves' hyperthyroidism and ophthalmopathy. TCRdb re-analysed the multiplex PCR reads in MiXCR, keeping a single row per CDR3 protein. The table shows roughly 700,000 distinct CDR3 sequences, with about 14% occurring only once. Sequences were obtained from blood. These receptors were taken from a woman aged 18-29 years with Graves' hyperthyroidism. Each CDR3 is given with its conserved first and last residue. The order of the fields is CDR3 protein, CDR3 DNA, J gene, V gene, clone size, CDR3 length, D gene. D genes are given only for firm matches. Expanded clones are given a class, and other clones once, few, many or no size at all.

CDR3aa: CASGTTGYSNQPQHF; CDR3nt: TGTGCCAGCGGAACGACAGGCTATAGCAATCAGCCCCAGCATTTT; j_gene: TRBJ1-5; v_gene: TRBV6-1; abundance: -; len: 15; d_gene: -
CDR3aa: CASGVSGNTIYF; CDR3nt: TGTGCCAGCGGAGTCTCTGGAAACACCATATATTTT; j_gene: TRBJ1-3; v_gene: TRBV12-3/TRBV12-4; abundance: many; len: 12; d_gene: -
CDR3aa: CSASSLAGGFADTQYF; CDR3nt: TGCAGTGCTAGTAGTCTAGCGGGAGGGTTCGCAGATACGCAGTATTTT; j_gene: TRBJ2-3; v_gene: TRBV20-1; abundance: many; len: 16; d_gene: TRBD2
CDR3aa: CASSRPGRRETQYF; CDR3nt: TGTGCCAGCAGCCGACCGGGCCGTCGGGAGACCCAGTACTTC; j_gene: TRBJ2-5; v_gene: TRBV12-3/TRBV12-4; abundance: few; len: 14; d_gene: -
CDR3aa: CASSDGRFPEKLFF; CDR3nt: TGTGCCAGCAGTGATGGGCGTTTTCCCGAAAAACTGTTTTTT; j_gene: TRBJ1-4; v_gene: TRBV2; abundance: many; len: 14; d_gene: -
CDR3aa: CASSYGAPPGNEQFF; CDR3nt: TGTGCCAGCAGCTATGGGGCCCCCCCTGGGAATGAGCAGTTCTTC; j_gene: TRBJ2-1; v_gene: TRBV14; abundance: -; len: 15; d_gene: -
CDR3aa: CSAWNGEGSGEQFF; CDR3nt: TGCAGTGCTTGGAACGGAGAGGGTTCGGGTGAGCAGTTCTTC; j_gene: TRBJ2-1; v_gene: TRBV20-1; abundance: few; len: 14; d_gene: -
CDR3aa: CASSSRSLAGNEQFF; CDR3nt: TGTGCCAGCAGCTCCCGTAGCCTAGCGGGAAACGAGCAGTTCTTC; j_gene: TRBJ2-1; v_gene: TRBV11-2; abundance: many; len: 15; d_gene: TRBD2
CDR3aa: CASSPPRLAGGDIRDTGELFF; CDR3nt: TGTGCCAGCAGTCCTCCCCGACTAGCGGGAGGCGATATCCGAGACACCGGGGAGCTGTTTTTT; j_gene: TRBJ2-2; v_gene: TRBV6-1; abundance: -; len: 21; d_gene: TRBD2
CDR3aa: CASSRAGEKLFF; CDR3nt: TGTGCCAGCAGCCGAGCTGGTGAAAAACTGTTTTTT; j_gene: TRBJ1-4; v_gene: TRBV7-9; abundance: few; len: 12; d_gene: -
CDR3aa: CASSLPEVDSLYEQYF; CDR3nt: TGTGCCAGCAGCCTCCCCGAGGTGGACTCGCTCTACGAGCAGTACTTC; j_gene: TRBJ2-7; v_gene: TRBV7-9; abundance: many; len: 16; d_gene: -
CDR3aa: CSVEDGGSSGLYEQYF; CDR3nt: TGCAGCGTTGAAGATGGGGGGTCTAGCGGACTCTACGAGCAGTACTTC; j_gene: TRBJ2-7; v_gene: TRBV29-1; abundance: -; len: 16; d_gene: TRBD2
CDR3aa: CASGQTEIYEQYF; CDR3nt: TGTGCCAGCGGCCAAACTGAAATTTACGAGCAGTACTTC; j_gene: TRBJ2-7; v_gene: TRBV6-1; abundance: few; len: 13; d_gene: -
CDR3aa: CASSPGAYQETQYF; CDR3nt: TGTGCTAGCAGCCCAGGGGCTTACCAAGAGACCCAGTACTTC; j_gene: TRBJ2-5; v_gene: TRBV7-7; abundance: many; len: 14; d_gene: -
CDR3aa: CSASWGTYEQYF; CDR3nt: TGCAGTGCTAGCTGGGGGACCTACGAGCAGTACTTC; j_gene: TRBJ2-7; v_gene: TRBV20-1; abundance: few; len: 12; d_gene: -